This T cell receptor (beta chain) was identified during a study of siplizumab effects on memory and regulatory T cells. General study results and limits: Only a minority of proliferating CD4+ or CD8+ clones had an assignable naive or memory phenotype, with roughly 80-96% lacking one.

Around 9.2 x 10^4 TCR templates underwent assay in every sample. Method: immunoSEQ multiplex PCR; TCRdb's copy keeps in-frame clones and lacks some. The table has around 110,000 clones, about 95% seen once. Turning to this clone: Its antigen is undetermined.

Deletions cut 7 bases from V and 4 bases from J, with 17 bases between. CDR3 length: 14 residues. Germline V gives CDR1 ENHRY, CDR2 SYGVKD. The receptor's source is a human donor in good health. Sequencing was carried out using non-Treg CD4+ T cells sorted from blood. The J gene is TRBJ2-7, the V gene TRBV10-3; D uncertain. This chain's CDR3 is CAITPDTSPYEQYF. The DNA of the CDR3 is TGTGCCATCACACCAGACACGTCCCCTTACGAGCAGTACTTC.